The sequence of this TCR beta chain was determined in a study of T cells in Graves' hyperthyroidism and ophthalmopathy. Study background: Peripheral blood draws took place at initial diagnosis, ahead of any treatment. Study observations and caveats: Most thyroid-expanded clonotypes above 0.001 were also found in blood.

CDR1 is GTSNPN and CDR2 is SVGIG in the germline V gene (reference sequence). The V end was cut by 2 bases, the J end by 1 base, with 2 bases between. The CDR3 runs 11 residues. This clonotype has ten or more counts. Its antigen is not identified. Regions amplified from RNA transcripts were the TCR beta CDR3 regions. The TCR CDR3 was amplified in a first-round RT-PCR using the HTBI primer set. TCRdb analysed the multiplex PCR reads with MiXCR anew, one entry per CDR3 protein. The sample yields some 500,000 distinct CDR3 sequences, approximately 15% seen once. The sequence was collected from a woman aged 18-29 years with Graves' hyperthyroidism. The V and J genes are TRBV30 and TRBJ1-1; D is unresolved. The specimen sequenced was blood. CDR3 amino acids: CAWSTNTEAFF. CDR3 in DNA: TGTGCCTGGAGTACGAACACTGAAGCTTTCTTT. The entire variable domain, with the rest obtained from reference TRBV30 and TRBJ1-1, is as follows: SQTIHQWPATLVQPVGSPLSLECTVEGTSNPNLYWYRQAAGRGLQLLFYSVGIGQISSEVPQNLSASRPQDRQFILSSKKLLLSDSGFYLCAWSTNTEAFFGQGTRLTVV.